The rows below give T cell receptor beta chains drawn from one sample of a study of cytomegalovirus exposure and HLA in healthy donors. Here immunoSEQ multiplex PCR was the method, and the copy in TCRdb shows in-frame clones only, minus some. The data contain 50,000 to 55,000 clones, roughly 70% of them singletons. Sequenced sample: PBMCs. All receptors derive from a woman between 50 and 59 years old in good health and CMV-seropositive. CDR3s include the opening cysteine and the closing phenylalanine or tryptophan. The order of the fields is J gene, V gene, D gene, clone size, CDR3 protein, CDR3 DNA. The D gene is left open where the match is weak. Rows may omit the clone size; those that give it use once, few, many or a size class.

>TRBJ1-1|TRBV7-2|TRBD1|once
CASSLTAGGWAFF
TGTGCCAGCAGCCTAACCGCAGGGGGCTGGGCTTTCTTT
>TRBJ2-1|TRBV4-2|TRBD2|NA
CASSRAGTSGNNEQFF
TGTGCCAGCAGCCGCGCCGGGACTAGCGGGAACAATGAGCAGTTCTTC
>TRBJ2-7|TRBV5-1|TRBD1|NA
CASSLGQASYEQYF
TGCGCCAGCAGCCTGGGACAGGCGTCCTACGAGCAGTACTTC
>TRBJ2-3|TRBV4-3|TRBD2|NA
CASSRALASGGSNTQYF
TGCGCCAGCAGCCGGGCCCTGGCTAGCGGGGGGTCGAATACGCAGTATTTT
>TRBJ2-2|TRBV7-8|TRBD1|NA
CASRDREVHGGELFF
TGTGCCAGTAGGGACAGGGAAGTTCATGGCGGGGAGCTGTTTTTT
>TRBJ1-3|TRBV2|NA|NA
CASSEQLPEISGNTIYF
TGTGCCAGCAGTGAACAACTGCCGGAGATCTCTGGAAACACCATATATTTT
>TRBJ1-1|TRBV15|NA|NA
CATSRDRGGTPTSEAFF
TGTGCCACCAGCAGAGATCGGGGAGGCACCCCAACCAGTGAAGCTTTCTTT
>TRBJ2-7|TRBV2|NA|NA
CASSGGVTYEQYF
TGTGCCAGCAGTGGGGGAGTTACCTACGAGCAGTACTTC
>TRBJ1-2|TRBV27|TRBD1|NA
CASSSPGTDLLKGYTF
TGTGCCAGCAGTTCGCCCGGGACAGACCTCCTTAAGGGCTACACCTTC
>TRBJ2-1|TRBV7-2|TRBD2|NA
CASSSGGKNEQFF
TGTGCCAGCAGCTCCGGGGGGAAGAATGAGCAGTTCTTC
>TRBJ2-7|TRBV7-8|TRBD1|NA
CASTPRWGQAYEQYF
TGTGCCAGCACGCCACGGTGGGGACAGGCCTACGAGCAGTACTTC
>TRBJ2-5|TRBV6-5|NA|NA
CASRTHQGETQYF
TGTGCCAGCAGAACGCACCAGGGAGAGACCCAGTACTTC
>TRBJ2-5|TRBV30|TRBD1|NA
CASGQDRKQYF
TGTGCCTCTGGACAGGATCGAAAGCAGTACTTC
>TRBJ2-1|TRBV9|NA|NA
CASSPYLGALNEQFF
TGTGCCAGCAGCCCTTACCTAGGGGCCCTCAATGAGCAGTTCTTC
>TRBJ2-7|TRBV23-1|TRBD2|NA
CASSQGRGGAEQYF
TGCGCCAGCAGTCAAGGGAGGGGTGGAGCCGAGCAGTACTTC
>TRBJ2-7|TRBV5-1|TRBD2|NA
CASSLSGRPLSGEQYF
TGCGCCAGCAGCTTGAGCGGGAGGCCCCTATCTGGGGAGCAGTACTTC
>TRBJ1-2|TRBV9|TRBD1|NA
CASSLSRDRENYGYTF
TGTGCCAGCAGCTTATCCCGGGACAGAGAAAACTATGGCTACACCTTC
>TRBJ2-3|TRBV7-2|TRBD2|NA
CASSPPPSGGSDTQYF
TGTGCCAGCAGCCCCCCGCCTAGCGGGGGCTCGGATACGCAGTATTTT
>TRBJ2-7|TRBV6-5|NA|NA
CASSYSGVYEQYF
TGTGCCAGCAGTTACTCAGGGGTCTACGAGCAGTACTTC
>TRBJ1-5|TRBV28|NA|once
CASSDPEVQPQHF
TGTGCCAGCAGCGATCCAGAGGTTCAGCCCCAGCATTTT
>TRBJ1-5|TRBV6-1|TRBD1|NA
CASSEVPGQGARQPQHF
TGTGCCAGCAGTGAAGTCCCGGGACAGGGGGCAAGGCAGCCCCAGCATTTT
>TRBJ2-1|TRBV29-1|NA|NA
CSTSGEVFHNEQFF
TGCAGCACAAGCGGAGAGGTTTTTCACAATGAGCAGTTCTTC
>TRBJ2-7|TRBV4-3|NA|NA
CASSREILSYEQYF
TGCGCCAGCAGCCGGGAGATTCTTTCCTACGAGCAGTACTTC
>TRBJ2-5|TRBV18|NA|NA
CASSVRPAKETQYF
TGTGCCAGCTCCGTTAGGCCAGCGAAAGAGACCCAGTACTTC
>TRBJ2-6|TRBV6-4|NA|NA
CASSDQGSGANVLTF
TGTGCCAGCAGTGACCAGGGCTCTGGGGCCAACGTCCTGACTTTC
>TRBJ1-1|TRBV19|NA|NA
CASSSGPSEAFF
TGTGCCAGTTCTTCAGGGCCTTCAGAAGCTTTCTTT
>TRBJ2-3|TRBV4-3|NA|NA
CASSQDRQRTDTQYF
TGCGCCAGCAGCCAAGATCGGCAGAGGACAGATACGCAGTATTTT
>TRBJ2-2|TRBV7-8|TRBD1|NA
CASSLGLTGSFLFGELFF
TGTGCCAGCAGCTTAGGTCTGACAGGGTCTTTTCTTTTCGGGGAGCTGTTTTTT
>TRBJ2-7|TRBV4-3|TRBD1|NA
CASSQDLQGPGEQYF
TGCGCCAGCAGCCAAGACCTACAGGGGCCAGGGGAGCAGTACTTC
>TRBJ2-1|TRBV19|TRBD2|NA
CASSPLGSGRGGEQFF
TGTGCCAGTAGCCCCCTAGGGAGCGGGAGAGGCGGTGAGCAGTTCTTC
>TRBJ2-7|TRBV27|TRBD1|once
CASSFWTGVAEQYF
TGTGCCAGCAGTTTTTGGACAGGGGTCGCCGAGCAGTACTTC
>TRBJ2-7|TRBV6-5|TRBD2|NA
CASSLGGALYEQYF
TGTGCCAGCAGCCTCGGGGGGGCTCTCTACGAGCAGTACTTC
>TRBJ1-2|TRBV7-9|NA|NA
CASSPREVLTGGYTF
TGTGCCAGCAGCCCGCGGGAAGTGCTGACGGGTGGCTACACCTTC
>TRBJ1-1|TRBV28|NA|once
CASSFTGRMNTGAFF
TGTGCCAGCTCATTCACAGGGAGAATGAACACTGGAGCTTTCTTT
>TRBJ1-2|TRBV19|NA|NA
CASRGGDYGYTF
TGTGCCTCTAGAGGAGGGGACTATGGCTACACCTTC